This TCR beta chain was identified in a study of post-analysis software for immune sequencing data. Every TCR beta cDNA library bore unique molecular identifiers. Yield was 500,000 or so cDNA molecules from approximately 0.91 to 9.4 million T cells. One entry per CDR3 protein results from TCRdb running MiXCR on the PCR reads. The profile shows 150,000 to 200,000 distinct CDR3 sequences, around 30% of them singletons. About this clonotype: Antigen: not known.

Study-level results: Significantly decreased normalized Chao1 diversity was recorded for multiple sclerosis patients relative to controls. Among a few TRBV segments more frequent in patients than controls were TRBV5-6, TRBV5-1 and TRBV20-1. Those samples that were prepared in the same batch co-clustered strongly by F measure.

CDR3 length: 16 amino acids. Per germline, CDR1 SGHNT and CDR2 YENEEA. After removal of 5 bases from V and 7 bases from J, the junction contained 12 bases not matched to a gene. Sample: blood. The chain carries TRBV11-3 and TRBJ2-1; 9 bases line up with TRBD2. The sequence came from a girl aged 5-17 years with multiple sclerosis. CDR3 sequence (DNA): TGTGCCAGCAGCCCCGCTACTAGCGGGCTAGGGAATGAGCAGTTCTTC. It specifies CASSPATSGLGNEQFF.